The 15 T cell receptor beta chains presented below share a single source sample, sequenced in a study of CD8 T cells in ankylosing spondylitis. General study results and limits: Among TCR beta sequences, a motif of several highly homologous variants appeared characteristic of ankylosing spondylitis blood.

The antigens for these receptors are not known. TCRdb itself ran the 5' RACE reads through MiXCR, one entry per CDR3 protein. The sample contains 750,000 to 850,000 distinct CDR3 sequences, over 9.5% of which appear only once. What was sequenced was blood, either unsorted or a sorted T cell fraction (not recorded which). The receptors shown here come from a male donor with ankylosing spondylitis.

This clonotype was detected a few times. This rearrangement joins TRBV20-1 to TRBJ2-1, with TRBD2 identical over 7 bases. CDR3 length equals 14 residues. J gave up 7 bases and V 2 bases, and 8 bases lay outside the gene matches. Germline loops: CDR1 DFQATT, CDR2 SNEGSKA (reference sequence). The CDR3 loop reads CSARIGGSGNEQFF. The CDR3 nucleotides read TGCAGTGCTAGAATCGGGGGGAGTGGGAATGAGCAGTTCTTC.

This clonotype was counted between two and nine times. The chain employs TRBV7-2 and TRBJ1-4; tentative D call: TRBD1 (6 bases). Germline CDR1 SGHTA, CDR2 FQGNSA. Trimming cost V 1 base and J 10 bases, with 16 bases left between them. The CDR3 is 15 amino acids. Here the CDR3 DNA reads TGTGCCAGCAGCTTAGTTTACAGGGAGGACGGAAAACTGTTTTTT. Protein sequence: CASSLVYREDGKLFF.

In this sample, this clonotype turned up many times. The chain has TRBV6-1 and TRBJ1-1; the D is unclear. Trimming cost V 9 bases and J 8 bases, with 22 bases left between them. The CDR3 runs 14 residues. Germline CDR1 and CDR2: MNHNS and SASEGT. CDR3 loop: CARRTISPPLEAFF. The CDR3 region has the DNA TGTGCCAGACGGACTATTTCTCCCCCACTCGAAGCTTTCTTT.

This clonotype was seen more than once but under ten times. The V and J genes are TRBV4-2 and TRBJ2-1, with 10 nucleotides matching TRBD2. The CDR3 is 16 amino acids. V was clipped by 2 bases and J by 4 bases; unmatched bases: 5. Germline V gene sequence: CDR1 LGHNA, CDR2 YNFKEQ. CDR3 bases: TGTGCCAGCAGCCAACCGACTAGCGGGCGTTACAATGAGCAGTTCTTC. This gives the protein CASSQPTSGRYNEQFF.

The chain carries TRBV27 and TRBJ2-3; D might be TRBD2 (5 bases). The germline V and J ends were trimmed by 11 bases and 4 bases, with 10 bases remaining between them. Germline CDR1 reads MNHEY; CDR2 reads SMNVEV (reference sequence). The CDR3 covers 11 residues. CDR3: CARGSSDTQYF. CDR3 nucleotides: TGTGCCCGCGGGTCATCAGATACGCAGTATTTT.

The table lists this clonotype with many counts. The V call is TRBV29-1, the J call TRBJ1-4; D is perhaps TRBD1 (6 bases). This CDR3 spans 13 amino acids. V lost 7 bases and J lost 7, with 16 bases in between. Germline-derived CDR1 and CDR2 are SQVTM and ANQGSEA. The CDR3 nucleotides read TGCAGCGCTGTAGACAGGTTGAGTGAAAAACTGTTTTTT. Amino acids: CSAVDRLSEKLFF.

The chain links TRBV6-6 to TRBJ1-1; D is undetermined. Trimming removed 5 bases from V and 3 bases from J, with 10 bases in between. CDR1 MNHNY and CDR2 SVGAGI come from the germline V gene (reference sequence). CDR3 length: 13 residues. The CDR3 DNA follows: TGTGCCAGCAGTGGTTGGGGAGACACTGAAGCTTTCTTT. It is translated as CASSGWGDTEAFF.

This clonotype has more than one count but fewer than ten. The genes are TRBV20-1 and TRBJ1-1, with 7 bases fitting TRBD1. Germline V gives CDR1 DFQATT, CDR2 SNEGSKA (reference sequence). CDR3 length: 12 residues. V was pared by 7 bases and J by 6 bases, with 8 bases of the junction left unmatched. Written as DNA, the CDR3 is TGCAGTGTTCCGGGACAGTCCCCTGAAGCTTTCTTT. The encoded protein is CSVPGQSPEAFF.

In DNA, the CDR3 is TGCAGTGCTAGGCCTCTCCCGAGCGGGGGGTCCTACAATGAGCAGTTCTTC. As protein: CSARPLPSGGSYNEQFF. The chain joins TRBV20-1 to TRBJ2-1, with 9 bases matching TRBD2. The germline CDR1 and CDR2 sequences are DFQATT and SNEGSKA (reference sequence). J was trimmed by 1 base and V by 3 bases; bases with no gene match: 10. There are 17 residues in the CDR3.

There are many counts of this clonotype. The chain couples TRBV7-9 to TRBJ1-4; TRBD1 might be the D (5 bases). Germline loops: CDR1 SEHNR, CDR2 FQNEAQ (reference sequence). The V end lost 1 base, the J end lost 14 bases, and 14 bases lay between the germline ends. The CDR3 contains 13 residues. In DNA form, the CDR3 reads TGTGCCAGCAGCTTAGTAGGAGTTGACAGCCTGTTTTTT. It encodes CASSLVGVDSLFF.

The CDR3 coding sequence is TGCAGCGTTGAAGATGATTTGGGGAGCCCGCCCACCGGGGAGCTGTTTTTT. It is translated as CSVEDDLGSPPTGELFF. V and J are TRBV29-1 and TRBJ2-2; the D gene is possibly TRBD2 (5 bases). V lost 0 bases and J lost 4, with 18 bases in between. Germline CDR1 SQVTM, CDR2 ANQGSEA. CDR3 length: 17 amino acids.

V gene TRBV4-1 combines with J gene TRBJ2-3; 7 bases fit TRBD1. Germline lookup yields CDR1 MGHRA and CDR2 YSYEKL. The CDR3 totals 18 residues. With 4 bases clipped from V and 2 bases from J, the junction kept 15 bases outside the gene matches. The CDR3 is CASSLPSGGQGDTDTQYF. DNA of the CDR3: TGCGCCAGCAGCCTACCCTCGGGCGGTCAGGGGGACACAGATACGCAGTATTTT.

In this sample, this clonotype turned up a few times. The CDR3 region has the DNA TGTGCCAGCAGTGTAACGACAGGGGTCTCCTACGAGCAGTACTTC. Its protein product is CASSVTTGVSYEQYF. This sequence joins TRBV2 and TRBJ2-7, with TRBD1 identical over 8 bases. Germline V lookup: CDR1 SNHLY, CDR2 FYNNEI. With 4 bases clipped from V and 0 bases from J, the junction kept 5 bases outside the gene matches. The CDR3 has 15 residues.

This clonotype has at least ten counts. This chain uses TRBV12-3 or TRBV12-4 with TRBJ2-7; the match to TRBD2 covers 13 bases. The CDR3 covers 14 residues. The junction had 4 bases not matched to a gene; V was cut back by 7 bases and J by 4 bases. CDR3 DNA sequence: TGTGCCAGCACCTCGACTAGCGGGAGGTACGAGCAGTACTTC. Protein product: CASTSTSGRYEQYF.

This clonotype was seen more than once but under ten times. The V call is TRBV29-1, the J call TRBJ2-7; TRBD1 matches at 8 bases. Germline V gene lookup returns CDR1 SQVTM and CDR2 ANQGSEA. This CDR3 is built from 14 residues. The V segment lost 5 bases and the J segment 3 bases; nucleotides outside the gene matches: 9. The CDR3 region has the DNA TGCAGCGTTTCCGGACAGGGAGTTCTCTACGAGCAGTACTTC. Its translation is CSVSGQGVLYEQYF.